Listed here are 8 T cell receptor beta chains from one sample, sequenced in a study of neurological immune-mediated disorders. A single record per CDR3 protein comes from TCRdb applying MiXCR to the 5' RACE reads. The profile shows about 33,000 distinct CDR3 sequences, 13% of them singletons. Time point here: longitudinal time-point 2. The sample consisted of PBMCs. These receptors all come from a woman aged 35 to 49 in good health.

This clonotype was detected ten times or more. The V and J genes are TRBV20-1 and TRBJ2-7, with TRBD1 as a possible D gene (6 bases). The CDR3 contains 14 residues. With 0 bases removed from V and 2 bases from J, the gap between germline ends came to 11 bases. Looked up from germline, CDR1 is DFQATT and CDR2 is SNEGSKA (reference sequence). The CDR3 loop is CSAREGHGAYEQYF. CDR3 bases: TGCAGTGCTAGAGAGGGACACGGAGCCTACGAGCAGTACTTC.

This clonotype is medium-sized. The V call is TRBV14, the J call TRBJ2-1; D ambiguous. This CDR3 is 14 amino acids long. The V gene lost 1 base and the J gene lost 4 bases, with 8 bases spanning the gap. In germline, CDR1 is SGHDN, CDR2 FVKESK. The CDR3 region is CASSQGENYNEQFF. The CDR3 DNA reads TGTGCCAGCAGCCAAGGGGAAAATTACAATGAGCAGTTCTTC.

This clonotype has at least ten counts. The rearrangement uses TRBV12-3 or TRBV12-4 and TRBJ2-7; 7 bases match TRBD1. J gave up 0 bases and V 5 bases, and 10 bases lay outside the gene matches. The CDR3 runs to 16 residues. CDR3 amino acids: CASSLPGGQSSYEQYF. The CDR3 DNA follows: TGTGCCAGCAGTCTCCCAGGGGGACAGTCCTCCTACGAGCAGTACTTC.

Ten or more counts support this clonotype. J is TRBJ2-3 and V is TRBV29-1; D remains unclear. CDR1 and CDR2 (germline): SQVTM, ANQGSEA. Trimming took 6 bases from V and 6 from J, leaving 16 bases between them. CDR3 length: 13 residues. Here the CDR3 DNA reads TGCAGCGTATCCCAATCCGTGGGGGATACGCAGTATTTT. It specifies CSVSQSVGDTQYF.

This clonotype was seen at least ten times. The chain is built from TRBV12-3 or TRBV12-4 and TRBJ1-1; possible D gene TRBD1, 6 bases. The CDR3 has 14 amino acids. V was clipped by 5 bases and J by 0 bases, with 10 bases between them. The CDR3 DNA is TGTGCCAGCAGTCCGGGGGGCATGAACACTGAAGCTTTCTTT. This codes for CASSPGGMNTEAFF.

This clonotype was observed many times. V usage is TRBV20-1 and J usage is TRBJ1-1; D is perhaps TRBD1 (5 bases). CDR3 length: 15 residues. The germline V gene encodes CDR1 DFQATT and CDR2 SNEGSKA (reference sequence). V lost 5 bases and J lost 2, with 18 bases in between. CDR3 coding DNA: TGCAGTGCTGCCAAAGCGGGGGGGACCAACACTGAAGCTTTCTTT. This encodes CSAAKAGGTNTEAFF.

This clonotype has at least ten counts. The J gene is TRBJ2-2, the V gene TRBV9; D unresolved. The CDR3 contains 13 residues. CDR1 is SGDLS, CDR2 YYNGEE, per germline. V shed 0 bases and J shed 4 bases, with 4 bases lying between them. The DNA of the CDR3 is TGTGCCAGCAGCGTAGCCGTCACCGGGGAGCTGTTTTTT. It specifies CASSVAVTGELFF.

This clonotype has at least ten counts. This chain uses TRBV5-1 with TRBJ2-5; the D gene is possibly TRBD2 (7 bases). The V gene's germline CDR1 is SGHRS and CDR2 YFSETQ. CDR3 length equals 13 residues. The V gene lost 4 bases and the J gene lost 5 bases, with 12 bases spanning the gap. CDR3 loop: CASSGGGGETQYF. The CDR3 nucleotides are TGCGCCAGCAGCGGCGGGGGCGGGGAGACCCAGTACTTC.